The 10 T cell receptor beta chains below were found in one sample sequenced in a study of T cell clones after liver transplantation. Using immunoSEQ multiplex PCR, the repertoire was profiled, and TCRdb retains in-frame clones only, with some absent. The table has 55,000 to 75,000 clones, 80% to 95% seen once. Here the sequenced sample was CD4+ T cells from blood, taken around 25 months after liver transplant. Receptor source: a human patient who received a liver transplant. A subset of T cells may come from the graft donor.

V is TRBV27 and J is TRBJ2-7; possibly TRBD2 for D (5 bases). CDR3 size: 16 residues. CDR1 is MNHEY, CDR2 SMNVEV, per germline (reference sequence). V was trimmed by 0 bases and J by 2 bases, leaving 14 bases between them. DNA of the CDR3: TGTGCCAGCAGTTTATCCGTAGCGCTGAGCACCTACGAGCAGTACTTC. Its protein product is CASSLSVALSTYEQYF.

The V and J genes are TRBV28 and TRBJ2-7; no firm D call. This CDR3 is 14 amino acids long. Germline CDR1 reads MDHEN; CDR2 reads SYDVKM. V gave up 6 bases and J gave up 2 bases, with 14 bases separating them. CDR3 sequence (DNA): TGTGCCAGCAGACCCCCTGGCGGAGCCTACGAGCAGTACTTC. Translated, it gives CASRPPGGAYEQYF.

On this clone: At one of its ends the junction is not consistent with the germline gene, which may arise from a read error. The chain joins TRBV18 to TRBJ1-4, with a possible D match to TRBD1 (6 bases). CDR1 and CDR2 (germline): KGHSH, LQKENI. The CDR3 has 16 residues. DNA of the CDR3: TGTGCCAGCTCACCCCAAATGACAGGTTATAATGAAGAACTGTTTTTT. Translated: CASSPQMTGYNEELFF.

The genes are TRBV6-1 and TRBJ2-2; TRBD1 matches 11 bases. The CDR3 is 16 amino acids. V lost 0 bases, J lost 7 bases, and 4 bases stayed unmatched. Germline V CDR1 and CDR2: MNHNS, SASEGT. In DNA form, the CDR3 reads TGTGCCAGCAGTGAAGCTCTGGGACAGGGGGTCGGGGAGCTGTTTTTT. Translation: CASSEALGQGVGELFF.

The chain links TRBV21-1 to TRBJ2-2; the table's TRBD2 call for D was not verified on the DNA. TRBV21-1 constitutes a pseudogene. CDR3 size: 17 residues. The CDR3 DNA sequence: TGTGCCAGCATCCACGGGAAGACCCCCGGGGGCACCGGGGAGCTGTTTTTT. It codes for CASIHGKTPGGTGELFF.

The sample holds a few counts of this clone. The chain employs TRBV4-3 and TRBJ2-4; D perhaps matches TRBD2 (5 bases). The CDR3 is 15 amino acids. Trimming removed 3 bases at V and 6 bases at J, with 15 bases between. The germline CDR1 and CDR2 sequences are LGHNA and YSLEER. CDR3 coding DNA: TGCGCCAGCAGCCACTCATGGGAAGGGAGAAACATTCAGTACTTC. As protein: CASSHSWEGRNIQYF.

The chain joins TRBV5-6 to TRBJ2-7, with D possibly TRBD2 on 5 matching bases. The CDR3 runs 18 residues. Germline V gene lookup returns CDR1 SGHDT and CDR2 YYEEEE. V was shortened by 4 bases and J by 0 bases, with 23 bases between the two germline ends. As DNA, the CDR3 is TGTGCCAGCAGCCCCCAAGGTCCCGGGAAACCGAGCTCCTACGAGCAGTACTTC. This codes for CASSPQGPGKPSSYEQYF.

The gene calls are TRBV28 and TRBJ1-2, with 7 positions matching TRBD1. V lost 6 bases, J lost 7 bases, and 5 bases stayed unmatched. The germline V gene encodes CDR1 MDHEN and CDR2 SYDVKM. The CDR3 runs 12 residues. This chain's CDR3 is CASSQGGRGYTF. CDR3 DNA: TGTGCCAGCAGCCAAGGGGGCCGTGGCTACACCTTC.

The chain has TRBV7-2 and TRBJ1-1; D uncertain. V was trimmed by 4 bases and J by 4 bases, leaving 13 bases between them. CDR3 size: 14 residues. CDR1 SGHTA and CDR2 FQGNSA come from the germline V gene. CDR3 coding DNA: TGTGCCAGCAGCTCCCGGGGATGGGGCACTGAAGCTTTCTTT. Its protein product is CASSSRGWGTEAFF.

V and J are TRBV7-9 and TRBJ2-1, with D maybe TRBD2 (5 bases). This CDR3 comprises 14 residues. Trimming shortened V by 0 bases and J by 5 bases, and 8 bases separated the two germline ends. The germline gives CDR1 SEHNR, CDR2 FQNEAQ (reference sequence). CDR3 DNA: TGTGCCAGCAGCTTAGCGGGGAGACACAATGAGCAGTTCTTC. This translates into CASSLAGRHNEQFF.